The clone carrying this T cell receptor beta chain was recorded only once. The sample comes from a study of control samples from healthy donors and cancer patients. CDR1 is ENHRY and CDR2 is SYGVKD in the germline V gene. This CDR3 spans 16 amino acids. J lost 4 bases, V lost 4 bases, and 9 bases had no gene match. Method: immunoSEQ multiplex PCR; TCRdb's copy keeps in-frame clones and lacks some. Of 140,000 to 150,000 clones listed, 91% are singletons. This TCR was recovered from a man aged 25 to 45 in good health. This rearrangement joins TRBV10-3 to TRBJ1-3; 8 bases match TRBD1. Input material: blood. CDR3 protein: CAISGLQGAVGNTIYF. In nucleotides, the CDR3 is TGTGCCATCAGTGGACTCCAGGGGGCAGTGGGAAACACCATATATTTT.